Sequencing of this T cell receptor beta chain was carried out in a study of T cell responses to AZD1222 COVID-19 vaccine (dated by TCRdb to about 2021). Some background on the complete study: A total of about 230 trial participants underwent TCR sequencing, of whom nearly 210 received two doses of AZD1222 and some 25 received two doses of the MenACWY control vaccine. Enrollment into the trials was organized by age into subgroups of 18-55, 56-69 and 70-plus years, and those subgroups contained roughly 160, 29 and 62 TCR-sequenced participants, respectively. General study outcomes and caveats: After two AZD1222 doses, spike-specific TCR breadth and depth were significantly higher than at day 0 and than in MenACWY recipients. Vaccine-associated CD4 TCRs spanned the whole spike protein, with dominant responses in regions 160-218 and 743-854. The 56-69-year group was small, and its depth increase did not reach significance, likely because of low power. Because no day 14 peak-response samples were available, the repertoires could be characterized only after the peak T cell response. Conclusions about previously exposed vaccinees are limited because only a handful of AZD1222 recipients were SARS-CoV-2 seropositive at baseline. Nearly half of unique spike-specific TCRs reportedly recognized epitopes outside regions mutated in the B.1.351 and B.1.1.7 variants. Participants were mostly white British and included more females than males, and it was suggested by the authors that clonal diversity may have been underestimated.

Interpreted using the paper, the time point label stands for: about 28 days (+/-7) after the second vaccine dose. AZD1222 recipients with second doses at about 4 weeks or about 12 weeks were pooled, because spike-specific TCR depth and breadth did not differ between schedules. Vaccinee samples came from UK trials COV001 and COV002, including a single-blind randomized controlled phase 2/3 trial of AZD1222 (ChAdOx1 nCoV-19) in healthy adults. Trial participant PBMC samples were collected at day 0 and day 28 after the second dose for TCRbeta chain sequencing. The CDR3 regions of human TCRbeta chains were analyzed by immunosequencing. As for how the authors treated the data: Repertoire TCRs were matched against a reference library of SARS-CoV-2-specific TCRs generated with the MIRA antigen-specificity platform. Breadth was defined as the fraction of unique TCRs that were SARS-CoV-2-associated. Depth was defined as the fraction of total T cells that were SARS-CoV-2-associated. Each spike-specific TCR was assigned to its reactive spike region and to a CD4 or CD8 class using the MIRA data. Log10-transformed breadth and depth values were compared by one-way ANOVA with Sidak's multiple comparisons tests. The clones in this table, taken by TCRdb from immuneACCESS, are in-frame only. Not every clone is retained; where verified, under half of the shortfall comes from an unresolved V gene, and the cause of the rest is unknown. The V and J calls and the clone size are those of that table, but D and trimming were determined from the DNA. This sample gives about 99,000 clones in total; roughly nine tenths of them show up just once. Approximately 9% of the sample comes from the top ten.

Concerning this clone itself: The clone's antigen remains unknown. Base-call qualities are not available, and no considerably larger clone is one nucleotide away.

Spanning cysteine to phenylalanine, the CDR3 consists of 13 amino acids. Left in the record is the CDR3 DNA by itself, 39 bases read in frame from the first base. The germline V gene gives CDR1 as KGHDR and CDR2 as SFDVKD. V and J are trimmed by 5 bases and 8 bases, and the gene matches miss 4 bases of the junction. This clonotype was obtained from an adult who received the AZD1222 COVID-19 vaccine. Recombination linked TRBV24-1 to TRBJ1-2; 10 nucleotides in the junction match TRBD1. The sequencing used peripheral blood, collected 28 days after the second AZD1222 dose. The CDR3 loop reads CATSGDRGLGYTF. In nucleotide form, the sequence is TGTGCCACCAGTGGGGACAGGGGTTTAGGCTACACCTTC.